The clone carrying this TCR beta chain is classed as medium-sized. The data were taken from a study of metastatic and nonmetastatic thyroid tumors. Treatment of any kind had been given to no patient before thyroid surgery. TCRdb redid the clone calls on the PCR reads using MiXCR. The sample yields around 22,000 clones, less than 20% seen once. V was clipped by 2 bases and J by 7 bases, with 9 bases between them. The CDR3 extends over 13 amino acids. Sequenced material: adjacent normal tissue. This clonotype originated in a male donor with papillary thyroid cancer or a benign thyroid nodule (not recorded which). Some clones in this sample may be carry-over from other donors' samples. The V call is TRBV12-3 or TRBV12-4, the J call TRBJ2-1; a possible D gene is TRBD2 (5 bases). CDR3 nucleotides: TGTGCCAGCAGTTTAAAGGGCGGGAATGAGCAGTTCTTC. Residues: CASSLKGGNEQFF.